These T cell receptor beta chains were read from a single sample in a study of CD8 T cells in ankylosing spondylitis. From the 5' RACE reads, TCRdb called clonotypes with MiXCR, one entry per CDR3 protein. The sample contains a few hundred thousand distinct CDR3 sequences, more than 20% of which appear only once. Sequenced sample: blood, either unsorted or a sorted T cell fraction (not recorded which). These receptors all stem from a female donor with ankylosing spondylitis or in good health (not recorded which). The CDR3 runs from the conserved cysteine through the conserved F or W. Fields, in order: V gene, J gene, clone size, D gene, CDR3 DNA, CDR3 protein. A D gene is named only where the DNA matches it firmly. Clone size, where shown, is once, few, many, or a class for clones that have expanded.

TRBV6-5,TRBJ2-7,many,TRBD2,TGTGCCAGCAGTTACTACGGGACTAGGGGTGAGCAGTACTTC,CASSYYGTRGEQYF
TRBV19,TRBJ2-1,NA,NA,TGTGCCAGTAGTCCGTACCCCAGAACTTACAATGAGCAGTTCTTC,CASSPYPRTYNEQFF
TRBV10-1,TRBJ2-5,NA,NA,TGCGCCAGCAGTGGGACAGTCCAAGAGACCCAGTACTTC,CASSGTVQETQYF
TRBV10-3,TRBJ2-3,NA,TRBD2,TGTGCCATCAGTGAGTCTGGGGCTAGCGGGGGAACAGATACGCAGTATTTT,CAISESGASGGTDTQYF
TRBV9,TRBJ1-1,once,NA,TGTGCCAGCAGCGCCGCTGGCTTCACTGAAGCTTTCTTT,CASSAAGFTEAFF
TRBV15,TRBJ2-1,few,TRBD1,TGTGCCACCAGCGGGCCAGTGGACAGGCCGCTCTTC,CATSGPVDRPLF
TRBV29-1,TRBJ2-7,few,NA,TGCAGCGTTCTTGCGGAGGGCGGGATTGGCGAGCAGTACTTC,CSVLAEGGIGEQYF
TRBV3-1,TRBJ2-3,few,NA,TGTGCCAGCAGCGCCGACCCCGGGAATAAGTATTTT,CASSADPGNKYF
TRBV7-2,TRBJ2-3,few,NA,TGTGCCAGCAGTCAAGGAAGGATCTGGACAGATACGCAGTATTTT,CASSQGRIWTDTQYF
TRBV13,TRBJ1-1,NA,NA,TGTGCCAGCAGCGCGAGAGTCACTGAAGCTTTCTTT,CASSARVTEAFF
TRBV5-1,TRBJ1-6,many,NA,TGCGCCAGCAGCTTGGAGCAGGGGAATTCACCCCTCCACTTT,CASSLEQGNSPLHF
TRBV20-1,TRBJ2-1,few,TRBD2,TGCAGTGCTCCCTTACTAGCGGGAGAGTATGAGCAGTTCTTC,CSAPLLAGEYEQFF
TRBV5-6,TRBJ2-1,NA,NA,TGTGCCAGCAGCTTGGACGAGGTCAATGAGCAGTTCTTC,CASSLDEVNEQFF
TRBV5-1,TRBJ2-7,few,NA,TGCGCCAGCAGCTCTCCCCCAGGCTACGAGCAGTACTTC,CASSSPPGYEQYF
TRBV6-2/TRBV6-3,TRBJ2-7,NA,NA,TGTGCCAGCAGTTGGAGGGGGCGAAGGGAGCAGTACTTC,CASSWRGRREQYF
TRBV10-1,TRBJ1-1,few,NA,TGCGCCAGCAGTGAGTCGGCGGCCATGAACACTGAAGCTTTCTTT,CASSESAAMNTEAFF
TRBV2,TRBJ2-7,few,TRBD2,TGTGCCAGCAGGGCGTCTTGGCCTAGCGGCGATTACGAGCAGTACTTC,CASRASWPSGDYEQYF
TRBV2,TRBJ2-2,NA,NA,TGTGCCAGCAGTGAAACTAGCCCCGGGGAGCTGTTTTTT,CASSETSPGELFF
TRBV6-1,TRBJ2-3,few,NA,TGTGCCAGCAGTGCGGGGGCCCTACATTTTGATACGCAGTATTTT,CASSAGALHFDTQYF
TRBV10-3,TRBJ2-7,NA,TRBD1,TGTGCCATCAGTGAGTCCCCGGGACAGCGTAACTCCTACGAGCAGTACTTC,CAISESPGQRNSYEQYF
TRBV5-5,TRBJ1-1,few,NA,TGTGCCAGCAGCTACACAGGGTTTCTAGTGAACACTGAAGCTTTCTTT,CASSYTGFLVNTEAFF
TRBV28,TRBJ2-6,few,NA,TGTGCCAGCAGTTTACTCAAACAGGGACCTGGGGCCAACGTCCTGACTTTC,CASSLLKQGPGANVLTF
TRBV28,TRBJ2-7,NA,NA,TGTGCCAGCAGACGGGGAGTCTACGAGCAGTACTTC,CASRRGVYEQYF